The rows below give T cell receptor beta chains drawn from one sample of a study of blood T cell repertoires in COVID-19. Libraries were prepared by immunoSEQ multiplex PCR; TCRdb keeps only in-frame clonotypes and omits some of them. The table shows around 99,000 clones, with 79% occurring only once. Sequenced material: peripheral blood. The receptors shown here come from a woman aged 80 or older with active or convalescent COVID-19. Each CDR3 is given with its conserved first and last residue. The order of the fields is J gene, CDR3 length, clone size, V gene, D gene, CDR3 DNA, CDR3 protein. D genes are given only for firm matches. The size of a clone is reported for some rows only, either as once, few or many, or as a class for expanded clones.

>TRBJ2-7|14|-|TRBV5-6|TRBD2
TGTGCCAGCAGCTCACCGGGACTAGAGTACGAGCAGTACTTC
CASSSPGLEYEQYF
>TRBJ1-1|14|-|TRBV7-9|-
TGTGCCAGCAGCTTAATGGGTGAGGGCACTGAAGCTTTCTTT
CASSLMGEGTEAFF
>TRBJ2-7|15|-|TRBV7-9|-
TGTGCCAGCAGCACAACCGGCGGGTGGGGAAACGAGCAGTACTTC
CASSTTGGWGNEQYF
>TRBJ1-1|14|few|TRBV2|TRBD1
TGTGCCAGCAGTGGGGACAGGGGGAATATTGAAGCTTTCTTT
CASSGDRGNIEAFF
>TRBJ2-1|15|-|TRBV29-1|-
TGCAGCGTTGACAGGGGGGTTGGTACCTACAATGAGCAGTTCTTC
CSVDRGVGTYNEQFF
>TRBJ2-1|11|few|TRBV7-6|-
TGTGCCAGCAGCCCCGGTTTAGAGCAGTTCTTC
CASSPGLEQFF
>TRBJ2-5|14|-|TRBV7-2|TRBD1
TGTGCCAGCAGCTTCCCGACAGGGACAGAGACCCAGTACTTC
CASSFPTGTETQYF
>TRBJ2-3|14|many|TRBV5-4|TRBD2
TGTGCCAGCAGCCGGGGACTAAGCACAGATACGCAGTATTTT
CASSRGLSTDTQYF
>TRBJ2-1|13|-|TRBV5-4|-
TGTGCCAGCAGCTTGGACGGGACTTCCACCCAGTTCTTC
CASSLDGTSTQFF
>TRBJ2-7|14|-|TRBV6-5|TRBD2
TGTGCCAGCAGCCTGGGACTAGTAGGGTACGAGCAGTACTTC
CASSLGLVGYEQYF
>TRBJ1-6|12|-|TRBV27|TRBD1
TGTGCCAGCAGTCAACAGGGGTCACCCCTCCACTTT
CASSQQGSPLHF
>TRBJ1-2|12|-|TRBV27|TRBD1
TGTGCCAGCAGGGGGACAGGGCATGGCTACACCTTC
CASRGTGHGYTF
>TRBJ2-2|17|-|TRBV19|TRBD2
TGTGCCAGTAGCCTTGGACTAGCGGGCGCGAACACCGGGGAGCTGTTTTTT
CASSLGLAGANTGELFF
>TRBJ2-7|14|-|TRBV7-2|TRBD1
TGTGCCAGCAGCTTAGAGACAGGGCTAAACGAGCAGTACTTC
CASSLETGLNEQYF
>TRBJ1-2|12|-|TRBV9|-
TGTGCCAGCAGCGTACAGGGCTATGGCTACACCTTC
CASSVQGYGYTF
>TRBJ2-6|17|-|TRBV10-3|-
TGTGCCATCAGTGAGTCTCTTGGGGGCGCTGGGGCCAACGTCCTGACTTTC
CAISESLGGAGANVLTF
>TRBJ2-7|18|-|TRBV25-1|-
TGTGCCAGCAGTGGCCCCCGCCCATCGCATGGACTCGGCTACGAGCAGTACTTC
CASSGPRPSHGLGYEQYF
>TRBJ2-1|15|few|TRBV5-4|TRBD2
TGTGCCAGCAGCCCGGCGGCTAGCGGGTACAATGAGCAGTTCTTC
CASSPAASGYNEQFF
>TRBJ1-1|16|-|TRBV5-8|-
TGTGCCAGCAGCTCTAAGTTCAGGGTGATGAACACTGAAGCTTTCTTT
CASSSKFRVMNTEAFF
>TRBJ2-2|19|-|TRBV6-1|-
TGTGCCAGCAGTGTCAAACAGGCCAAAGGATTCGCGAACACCGGGGAGCTGTTTTTT
CASSVKQAKGFANTGELFF
>TRBJ2-3|12|-|TRBV28|TRBD1
TGTGCCAGCAGTCTCCCGACAGGGAGCCCTCATTTT
CASSLPTGSPHF
>TRBJ2-5|13|few|TRBV3-1/TRBV3-2|-
TGTGCCAGCAGAAGCCAGGGCCAAGAGACCCAGTACTTC
CASRSQGQETQYF
>TRBJ1-3|16|-|TRBV7-9|-
TGTGCCAGCAGCTTCCCGGGGGGCAGCCGTGGAAACACCATATATTTT
CASSFPGGSRGNTIYF
>TRBJ2-4|15|-|TRBV18|TRBD1
TGTGCCAGCTCACCCGCGGACAGGGGAAAAAACATTCAGTACTTC
CASSPADRGKNIQYF
>TRBJ2-5|11|-|TRBV28|-
TGTGCCAGCAGCTCTCAGTACACCCAGTACTTC
CASSSQYTQYF
>TRBJ1-2|13|few|TRBV28|-
TGTGCCAGCACCACTACGGGGAACTATGGCTACACCTTC
CASTTTGNYGYTF
>TRBJ1-1|11|-|TRBV7-9|-
TGTGCCAGCAGCTTCGGCACTGAAGCTTTCTTT
CASSFGTEAFF
>TRBJ2-7|14|-|TRBV24-1|TRBD1
TGTGCCACCAGTGACGCTATGACAGGGGACGAGCAGTACTTC
CATSDAMTGDEQYF
>TRBJ2-2|16|few|TRBV10-3|TRBD2
TGTGCCATCAGTGAGTCGGGACTAGCGTATACCGGGGAGCTGTTTTTT
CAISESGLAYTGELFF
>TRBJ2-7|16|few|TRBV7-2|TRBD2
TGTGCCAGCAGTTCCGCCGCGACTAGCGGGACCTACGAGCAGTACTTC
CASSSAATSGTYEQYF
>TRBJ2-1|16|few|TRBV7-9|TRBD2
TGTGCCAGCAGCCCACCGGGACTAGCGGGAGGGGTTGAGCAGTTCTTC
CASSPPGLAGGVEQFF
>TRBJ2-3|15|once|TRBV14|-
TGTGCCAGCAGCCAAGACGTGGCGGGAACAGATACGCAGTATTTT
CASSQDVAGTDTQYF
>TRBJ2-1|15|-|TRBV15|TRBD1
TGTGCCACCAGCCCTACCGGGACAGGAGGCGATGAGCAGTTCTTC
CATSPTGTGGDEQFF
>TRBJ2-2|17|-|TRBV24-1|TRBD1
TGTGCCACCAGTGATTTGCTTGGAGACAGGGGCACCGGGGAGCTGTTTTTT
CATSDLLGDRGTGELFF
>TRBJ2-1|14|once|TRBV18|-
TGTGCCAGCTCACCACCTCGGACTACCAATGAGCAGTTCTTC
CASSPPRTTNEQFF
>TRBJ1-3|16|-|TRBV4-2|TRBD1
TGTGCCAGCAGCCAAGACAGGGACAGCTCTGGAAACACCATATATTTT
CASSQDRDSSGNTIYF
>TRBJ2-2|14|few|TRBV29-1|TRBD2
TGCAGCGTCGGACTAGCTCTCTTTACCGGGGAGCTGTTTTTT
CSVGLALFTGELFF
>TRBJ2-2|20|-|TRBV18|TRBD2
TGTGCCAGCTCACCACGTGTCACTAGCGGGAGGGCCGATAACACCGGGGAGCTGTTTTTT
CASSPRVTSGRADNTGELFF
>TRBJ2-1|16|-|TRBV28|TRBD2
TGTGCCAGCAGGCCCCCTACTAGCGGGAATTCAGATGAGCAGTTCTTC
CASRPPTSGNSDEQFF
>TRBJ1-1|13|-|TRBV7-3|-
TGTGCCAGCAGCTCGGCAGGGAACACTGAAGCTTTCTTT
CASSSAGNTEAFF
>TRBJ1-1|14|-|TRBV18|TRBD1
TGTGCCAGCTCCCTGGAGCAGGGGGACACTGAAGCTTTCTTT
CASSLEQGDTEAFF
>TRBJ2-1|12|-|TRBV27|TRBD2
TGTGCCAGCAGTCCTAAGCGGGGTGAGCAGTTCTTC
CASSPKRGEQFF
>TRBJ2-7|14|-|TRBV27|-
TGTGCCAGCAGTTTATCTGTAAGGTTTAGCCGGCAGTACTTC
CASSLSVRFSRQYF